What follows are 10 T cell receptor beta chains derived from one specimen sequenced in a study of cytomegalovirus exposure and HLA in healthy donors. PCR primers comprised 60 Vbeta and 13 Jbeta primers. Some clones are missing from TCRdb's copy, which holds only in-frame ones; the method was immunoSEQ multiplex PCR. Of 100,000 or so clones listed, roughly 13% were seen once; the top ten hold about a sixth. The specimen sequenced was PBMCs. All receptors come from a man in his forties in good health and CMV-seropositive.

There are a few counts of this clone. This chain uses TRBV29-1 with TRBJ2-7, with TRBD2 identical over 9 bases. Germline V gene sequence: CDR1 SQVTM, CDR2 ANQGSEA. V lost 0 bases to trimming and J lost 6 bases; unmatched junction nucleotides: 3. The CDR3 runs to 13 residues. The CDR3 DNA sequence: TGCAGCGTTGAAGAAGCGGGAGGTGGCGAGCAGTACTTC. Its translation is CSVEEAGGGEQYF.

Remarks on this clone: At one boundary the junction diverges from the germline segment, which might be a read error. J is TRBJ1-1 and V is TRBV28; TRBD1 agrees at 8 bases. Germline CDR1 and CDR2: MDHEN and SYDVKM. The CDR3 is made up of 12 amino acids. This CDR3 reads CASSLSRGLAIF. CDR3 nucleotides: TGTGCCAGCAGTTTATCCAGGGGGCTTGCGATCTTT.

This clone has only a few counts. This chain links TRBV7-8 with TRBJ2-7, with D maybe TRBD1 (6 bases). This CDR3 contains 14 residues. Trimming removed 5 bases at V and 4 bases at J, with 15 bases between. Germline CDR1 reads SGHVS; CDR2 reads FQNEAQ. The CDR3 reads CASSLTDSRYEQYF. The DNA for the CDR3 is TGTGCCAGCAGCCTCACGGACAGCCGATACGAGCAGTACTTC.

The chain couples TRBV4-3 to TRBJ1-1, with TRBD1 matching over 8 bases. J was trimmed by 1 base and V by 1 base; bases with no gene match: 5. Germline loops: CDR1 LGHNA, CDR2 YSLEER. This CDR3 comprises 16 residues. The CDR3, as DNA: TGCGCCAGCAGCCAAGTACCCGGGACAGGGAACACTGAAGCTTTCTTT. It specifies CASSQVPGTGNTEAFF.

The chain is built from TRBV19 and TRBJ1-2; 7 bases are a match to TRBD1. Germline CDR1 and CDR2: LNHDA and SQIVND (reference sequence). Losses at the gene ends were 7 bases for V and 4 bases for J; bases not matched to a gene: 6. The CDR3 is made up of 13 amino acids. The CDR3 spells CASTGTELYGYTF. In DNA, the CDR3 is TGTGCCAGTACTGGGACAGAGCTCTATGGCTACACCTTC. The full variable domain, completed using reference TRBV19 and TRBJ1-2, is DGGITQSPKYLFRKEGQNVTLSCEQNLNHDAMYWYRQDPGQGLRLIYYSQIVNDFQKGDIAEGYSVSREKKESFPLTVTSAQKNPTAFYLCASTGTELYGYTFGSGTRLTVV.

Written as DNA, the CDR3 is TGTGCCAGCAGGGGACTAGCGGCGAACACCGGGGAGCTGTTTTTT. Encoded protein: CASRGLAANTGELFF. The V gene is TRBV2, the J gene TRBJ2-2; 11 positions agree with TRBD2. The CDR3 runs to 15 residues. Trimming took 6 bases from V and 0 from J; bases not matched to a gene: 0. CDR1 and CDR2 from the germline V gene are SNHLY and FYNNEI.

This clone has just a few counts. The chain has TRBV6-5 and TRBJ1-1, with D uncertain. Trimming took off 0 bases at V and 2 bases at J, with 7 bases between the two ends. The length of the CDR3 is 14 residues. CDR1 MNHEY and CDR2 SVGAGI come from the germline V gene. The CDR3, as DNA: TGTGCCAGCAGTTACTCGAGAGCCAACACTGAAGCTTTCTTT. Translating it yields CASSYSRANTEAFF.

This clone was observed a handful of times. The chain joins TRBV7-8 to TRBJ1-1, with D possibly being TRBD1 (5 bases). Trimming left V 2 bases short and J 5 bases short, with 21 bases between. The CDR3 is made up of 17 amino acids. Germline lookup yields CDR1 SGHVS and CDR2 FQNEAQ. The CDR3 DNA is TGTGCCAGCAGCTTAAGTAGGCGGACAAGGTCGGTTACTGAAGCTTTCTTT. Encoded protein: CASSLSRRTRSVTEAFF.

V usage is TRBV27 and J usage is TRBJ2-7; 9 bases agree with TRBD2. CDR1 and CDR2 (germline): MNHEY, SMNVEV (reference sequence). J was trimmed by 3 bases and V by 8 bases; bases with no gene match: 5. The CDR3 length is 13 residues. CDR3 coding DNA: TGTGCCAGCCACGGGACTAGCAGCTACGAGCAGTACTTC. It is translated as CASHGTSSYEQYF.

The V call is TRBV7-3, the J call TRBJ2-3, with D possibly being TRBD2 (6 bases). CDR1 and CDR2 from the germline V gene are SGHTA and FQGTGA. Trimming took 2 bases from V and 7 from J, leaving 10 bases between them. The CDR3 loop spans 13 amino acids. Here the CDR3 DNA reads TGTGCCAGCAGCTTATCGGAGGGCTATACGCAGTATTTT. Its protein product is CASSLSEGYTQYF.